These 31 T cell receptor beta chains originate from one sample sequenced in a study of cytomegalovirus exposure and HLA in healthy donors. 13 Jbeta primers and 60 Vbeta primers were used for the PCR. Sequencing used immunoSEQ multiplex PCR; TCRdb keeps in-frame clones, though not all of them. This table has fewer than 150,000 clones, around 70% appearing once. The specimen was PBMCs. These receptors all come from a woman aged 25 to 39 in good health and CMV-seronegative.

This sequence joins TRBV5-1 and TRBJ2-7; the match to TRBD1 covers 9 bases. The V and J ends lost 1 base and 4 bases, in that order; junction bases with no gene match: 6. Germline V CDR1 and CDR2: SGHRS, YFSETQ. CDR3 length: 15 amino acids. Here the CDR3 reads CASSLLQGAKYEQYF. The DNA of the CDR3 is TGCGCCAGCAGCTTGCTACAGGGGGCAAAGTACGAGCAGTACTTC. The full variable domain, completed using reference TRBV5-1 and TRBJ2-7, is KAGVTQTPRYLIKTRGQQVTLSCSPISGHRSVSWYQQTPGQGLQFLFEYFSETQRNKGNFPGRFSGRQFSNSRSEMNVSTLELGDSALYLCASSLLQGAKYEQYFGPGTRLTVT.

In its sample, this clone was seen a few times. The chain has TRBV29-1 and TRBJ2-1; TRBD1 is a possible D gene (5 bases). The V end lost 5 bases, the J end lost 4 bases, and 15 bases lay between the germline ends. From germline, CDR1 is SQVTM and CDR2 ANQGSEA. The CDR3 has 14 amino acids. CDR3 in DNA: TGCAGCGTTCCCGCAGGGTTTGGGTACAATGAGCAGTTCTTC. Translating gives CSVPAGFGYNEQFF.

This clone was counted a few times. The chain joins TRBV6-1 to TRBJ1-1; no clear D. Per the germline V gene, CDR1 is MNHNS and CDR2 is SASEGT. This CDR3 region has 13 residues. V dropped 6 bases and J dropped 0 bases, with 8 bases sitting between them. CDR3 sequence: CASRWGVNTEAFF. CDR3 sequence (DNA): TGTGCCAGCAGGTGGGGAGTGAACACTGAAGCTTTCTTT.

V gene TRBV10-3 combines with J gene TRBJ1-5; TRBD1 matches at 9 bases. With 2 bases clipped from V and 6 bases from J, the junction kept 2 bases outside the gene matches. The V gene's germline CDR1 is ENHRY and CDR2 SYGVKD. This CDR3 is 14 amino acids long. The CDR3 sequence: CAISEDRGFQPQHF. The CDR3 DNA reads as TGTGCCATCAGTGAGGACAGGGGGTTTCAGCCCCAGCATTTT.

This clone was counted a single time. This rearrangement joins TRBV5-1 to TRBJ2-6; tentatively, D is TRBD1 (5 bases). This CDR3 spans 14 amino acids. V was trimmed by 5 bases and J by 3 bases, leaving 9 bases between them. Germline loops: CDR1 SGHRS, CDR2 YFSETQ. For the CDR3, the DNA is TGCGCCAGCAGAGGCAGGGTTGGGGCCAACGTCCTGACTTTC. Amino acids: CASRGRVGANVLTF.

This clone was detected only a few times. The DNA for the CDR3 is TGTGCCTGGTCTCCCTTGGACTTGAATCAGCCCCAGCATTTT. Translating it yields CAWSPLDLNQPQHF. The chain links TRBV30 to TRBJ1-5; unclear D gene. Germline assignment: CDR1 GTSNPN and CDR2 SVGIG (reference sequence). V lost 5 bases and J lost 4, with 15 bases in between. The CDR3 totals 14 residues.

J is TRBJ1-1 and V is TRBV27; D gene unclear. The CDR3 has 13 amino acids. CDR1 and CDR2 (germline): MNHEY, SMNVEV (reference sequence). The V gene lost 3 bases and the J gene lost 2 bases, with 7 bases spanning the gap. CDR3 nucleotides: TGTGCCAGCAGTTTTAGCCCCAACACTGAAGCTTTCTTT. It codes for CASSFSPNTEAFF.

The chain joins TRBV7-8 to TRBJ2-3; TRBD1 matches 7 bases. The trim removed 5 bases at V and 11 bases at J, leaving 7 bases unmatched. The germline gives CDR1 SGHVS, CDR2 FQNEAQ. The CDR3 loop spans 12 amino acids. CDR3 residues: CASSIRPGGQYF. The CDR3 DNA reads as TGTGCCAGCAGCATCCGACCAGGGGGGCAGTATTTT.

The gene calls are TRBV5-1 and TRBJ2-7; TRBD1 aligns across 12 bases. Germline V gene data show CDR1 as SGHRS and CDR2 as YFSETQ. This CDR3 contains 18 residues. The ends lost 4 bases at V and 5 bases at J; junction bases unmatched: 16. The CDR3, as DNA: TGCGCCAGCAGCCCGTCGGTAGGGACAGGGGGCGCCGTGGACGAGCAGTACTTC. Protein: CASSPSVGTGGAVDEQYF.

In this sample, this clone turned up a few times. The chain employs TRBV30 and TRBJ1-1; 7 positions agree with TRBD1. Germline assignment: CDR1 GTSNPN and CDR2 SVGIG (reference sequence). V dropped 2 bases and J dropped 3; count of bases not matched to a gene: 3. This CDR3 has 13 amino acids. The CDR3 DNA reads TGTGCCTGGAGTACGCAGGGGGACACTGAAGCTTTCTTT. It is translated as CAWSTQGDTEAFF.

This clone was seen only a few times. The V gene is TRBV28, the J gene TRBJ1-1; 11 bases match TRBD1. V lost 3 bases to trimming and J lost 10 bases; unmatched junction nucleotides: 7. CDR3 length: 14 amino acids. Germline assignment: CDR1 MDHEN and CDR2 SYDVKM. For the CDR3, the DNA is TGTGCCAGCAGTTTGCCCGGGACAGGGGGTGCAGCTTTCTTT. Encoded protein: CASSLPGTGGAAFF.

The sample holds one count of this clone. The CDR3 region is CASGGGPSKTQYF. CDR3 nucleotide sequence: TGTGCCAGCGGAGGAGGGCCTAGTAAGACCCAGTACTTC. V usage is TRBV6-5 and J usage is TRBJ2-5, with TRBD2 as a possible D gene (6 bases). This CDR3 contains 13 residues. Germline V gene data show CDR1 as MNHEY and CDR2 as SVGAGI. The V and J ends lost 8 bases and 6 bases respectively, with 16 bases between them.

Only a few counts were recorded for this clone. The junction and the germline gene differ at one end; a read error may be behind it. The J gene is TRBJ2-1, the V gene TRBV7-9; unclear D gene. The CDR3 runs to 12 residues. Germline loops: CDR1 SEHNR, CDR2 FQNEAQ (reference sequence). The CDR3 loop reads CSSSKTYNEQFF. The CDR3 region has the DNA TGTTCCAGCAGCAAAACTTACAATGAGCAGTTCTTC.

The chain has TRBV27 and TRBJ1-2, with 7 positions matching TRBD1. Trimming removed 6 bases from V and 3 bases from J; junction bases left unmatched: 16. Germline V gene lookup returns CDR1 MNHEY and CDR2 SMNVEV (reference sequence). This CDR3 has 17 residues. Here the CDR3 reads CASSLLGGRLEDYGYTF. The CDR3 DNA reads TGTGCCAGCAGCCTTTTAGGGGGCCGGCTGGAGGACTATGGCTACACCTTC.

This clone was seen more than once but under ten times. V usage is TRBV6-1 and J usage is TRBJ1-2; D possibly corresponds to TRBD1 (5 bases). Germline lookup yields CDR1 MNHNS and CDR2 SASEGT. The CDR3 runs 14 residues. V lost 4 bases and J lost 4, with 13 bases in between. The CDR3 sequence: CASSVGGVVYGYTF. The CDR3 coding sequence is TGTGCCAGCAGTGTTGGAGGGGTAGTCTATGGCTACACCTTC.

The CDR3 here is CASSLPPSGRQFDEQFF. The CDR3 DNA reads TGCGCCAGCAGCCTCCCGCCTAGCGGGAGGCAATTCGATGAGCAGTTCTTC. The rearrangement joins TRBV4-1 to TRBJ2-1, with 11 bases aligning to TRBD2. Germline assignment: CDR1 MGHRA and CDR2 YSYEKL. This CDR3 region has 17 residues. After removal of 4 bases from V and 8 bases from J, the junction contained 13 bases not matched to a gene.

A single count supports this clone. This chain connects TRBV30 to TRBJ2-5; D is possibly TRBD2 (7 bases). Germline V CDR1 and CDR2: GTSNPN, SVGIG (reference sequence). V was shortened by 3 bases and J by 4 bases, with 18 bases between the two germline ends. This CDR3 is 15 amino acids long. This CDR3 is CAWRGGALSPETQYF. The DNA of the CDR3 is TGTGCCTGGAGGGGGGGGGCCCTTAGCCCAGAGACCCAGTACTTC.

This chain uses TRBV7-6 with TRBJ2-7, with TRBD2 matching 7 bases. Germline V gene lookup returns CDR1 SGHVS and CDR2 FNYEAQ. Trimming at V came to 3 bases and at J to 0 bases, leaving 2 bases not matched to a gene. The length of the CDR3 is 14 residues. The CDR3 loop is CASSLGGGSYEQYF. Written as DNA, the CDR3 is TGTGCCAGCAGCTTGGGCGGGGGCTCCTACGAGCAGTACTTC.

This chain joins TRBV5-4 and TRBJ2-5; TRBD2 agrees at 10 bases. V shed 4 bases, J shed 1 base, and the junction held 4 bases outside the gene matches. Germline-derived CDR1 and CDR2 are SGHNT and YYREEE (reference sequence). The CDR3 runs 15 residues. DNA for the CDR3: TGTGCCAGCAGCCGGACTAGCGGACTCCAAGAGACCCAGTACTTC. It encodes CASSRTSGLQETQYF.

This clone came up a few times. The same CDR3 arises from other DNA sequences in this sample as well. The V and J genes are TRBV2 and TRBJ1-5; tentatively, D is TRBD1 (5 bases). The CDR3 has 13 amino acids. Germline V gene data show CDR1 as SNHLY and CDR2 as FYNNEI. V dropped 6 bases and J dropped 4 bases, with 10 bases sitting between them. The CDR3 sequence: CASRRDSNQPQHF. In nucleotides, the CDR3 is TGTGCCAGCAGGAGGGACTCTAATCAGCCCCAGCATTTT.

In nucleotides, the CDR3 is TGTGCCAGCAGCCGGGAGGGACGGGGCCTCCCCTCGGGTGAAAAACTGTTTTTT. Its protein product is CASSREGRGLPSGEKLFF. The chain couples TRBV4-2 to TRBJ1-4; a weak D match, TRBD1 (5 bases). Trimming took 4 bases from V and 7 from J, leaving 25 bases between them. The CDR3 runs 18 residues. Germline V gene data show CDR1 as LGHNA and CDR2 as YNFKEQ.

The chain couples TRBV5-4 to TRBJ2-1; TRBD2 agrees at 9 bases. This CDR3 spans 16 amino acids. CDR1 is SGHNT and CDR2 is YYREEE in the germline V gene (reference sequence). Germline trimming cut 0 bases from V and 4 bases from J; bases unmatched to any gene: 5. CDR3: CASSLGGSGGYNEQFF. DNA for the CDR3: TGTGCCAGCAGCTTGGGAGGTAGCGGGGGTTACAATGAGCAGTTCTTC.

In the case of this clone: One end of the junction does not line up with germline, which may come from a read error. The rearrangement uses TRBV9 and TRBJ1-4, with D maybe TRBD1 (6 bases). The CDR3 loop spans 14 amino acids. Germline values: CDR1 SGDLS, CDR2 YYNGEE. CDR3 sequence: CTSSVNREEEKLFF. CDR3 in DNA: TGTACCAGCAGCGTTAACAGGGAAGAAGAAAAACTGTTTTTT.

Notes on this clone: A read error may produce the germline difference seen at one junction end. Within the sample, other DNA sequences also encode this same CDR3. As DNA, the CDR3 is TGTGCTAGCAGCCCCTGGGCGGGACGCTCTGGAAACACCATATATTTT. It codes for CASSPWAGRSGNTIYF. The chain recombines TRBV9 with TRBJ1-3, with D possibly being TRBD1 (5 bases). The germline CDR1 and CDR2 sequences are SGDLS and YYNGEE. The length of the CDR3 is 16 residues.

The chain has TRBV9 and TRBJ1-5; D remains unclear. This CDR3 is built from 15 residues. In germline, CDR1 is SGDLS, CDR2 YYNGEE. V lost 4 bases to trimming and J lost 6 bases, with 17 bases between them. The CDR3 reads CASSSSPEVGQPQHF. The CDR3 nucleotides read TGTGCCAGCAGCTCCAGTCCAGAGGTGGGTCAGCCCCAGCATTTT.

The V gene is TRBV5-8, the J gene TRBJ1-1, with 7 positions matching TRBD1. V dropped 3 bases and J dropped 0; count of bases not matched to a gene: 11. The CDR3 totals 17 residues. Per the germline V gene, CDR1 is SGHTS and CDR2 is YDEGEE. CDR3 residues: CASSSHRGTMMNTEAFF. For the CDR3, the DNA is TGTGCCAGCAGCTCCCACAGGGGAACCATGATGAACACTGAAGCTTTCTTT.

The J gene is TRBJ2-7, the V gene TRBV9; 9 positions match TRBD1. The CDR3 is 16 amino acids. Trimming took 3 bases from V and 2 from J; bases not matched to a gene: 9. Germline values: CDR1 SGDLS, CDR2 YYNGEE. The CDR3, as DNA: TGTGCCAGCAGCGGGAACAGGGGGCAACAAGCCTACGAGCAGTACGTC. Protein sequence: CASSGNRGQQAYEQYV.

The rearrangement links TRBV18 to TRBJ2-5; D possibly corresponds to TRBD2 (5 bases). Looked up from germline, CDR1 is KGHSH and CDR2 is LQKENI. The CDR3 runs 15 residues. V lost 0 bases and J 0 bases, leaving 8 bases between the germline ends. The CDR3 is CASSPPTSYQETQYF. CDR3 sequence (DNA): TGTGCCAGCTCACCACCTACTAGTTACCAAGAGACCCAGTACTTC.

This chain joins TRBV5-1 and TRBJ1-2; D unclear. The CDR3 spans 18 residues. Trimming pared 4 bases from V and 0 bases from J, leaving 22 bases between. Germline V gene lookup returns CDR1 SGHRS and CDR2 YFSETQ. CDR3: CASSMTEPGVGSNYGYTF. Written as DNA, the CDR3 is TGCGCCAGCAGCATGACTGAACCTGGAGTAGGATCTAACTATGGCTACACCTTC.

CDR3 in DNA: TGTGCCAGCAGCTTTTTGGGGGCGAGCACTGAAGCTTTCTTT. It codes for CASSFLGASTEAFF. V gene TRBV7-3 combines with J gene TRBJ1-1; tentatively, D is TRBD1 (6 bases). V lost 3 bases and J lost 4, with 12 bases in between. This CDR3 contains 14 residues. Germline CDR1 and CDR2: SGHTA and FQGTGA.

The chain uses TRBV28 and TRBJ2-7, with D perhaps matching TRBD1 (6 bases). CDR1 is MDHEN, CDR2 SYDVKM, per germline. This CDR3 has 14 amino acids. The V and J ends lost 2 bases and 3 bases respectively, with 11 bases between them. CDR3 in amino acids: CASSLATGLYEQYV. The CDR3 region has the DNA TGTGCCAGCAGTTTAGCGACAGGTCTCTACGAGCAGTACGTC.